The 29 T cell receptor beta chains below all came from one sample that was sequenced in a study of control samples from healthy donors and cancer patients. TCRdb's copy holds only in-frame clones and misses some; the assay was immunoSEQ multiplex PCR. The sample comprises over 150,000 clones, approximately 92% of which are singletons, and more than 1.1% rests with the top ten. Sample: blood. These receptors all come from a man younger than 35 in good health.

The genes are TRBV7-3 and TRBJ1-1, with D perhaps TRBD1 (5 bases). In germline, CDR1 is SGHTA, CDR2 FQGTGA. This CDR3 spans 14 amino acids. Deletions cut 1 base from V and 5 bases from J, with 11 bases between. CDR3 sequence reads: CASSLKSEGTEAFF. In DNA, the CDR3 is TGTGCCAGCAGCTTAAAGTCTGAGGGGACTGAAGCTTTCTTT.

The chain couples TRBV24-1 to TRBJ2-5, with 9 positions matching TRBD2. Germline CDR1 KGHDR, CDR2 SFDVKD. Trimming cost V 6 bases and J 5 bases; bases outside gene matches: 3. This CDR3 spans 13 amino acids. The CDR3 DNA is TGTGCCACCAGTAGGCGGGGGGGGGAGACCCAGTACTTC. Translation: CATSRRGGETQYF.

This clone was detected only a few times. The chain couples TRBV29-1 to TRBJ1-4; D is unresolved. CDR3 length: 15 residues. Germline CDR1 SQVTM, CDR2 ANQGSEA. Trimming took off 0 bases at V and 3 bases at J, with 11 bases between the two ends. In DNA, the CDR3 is TGCAGCGTTGAAGATGGAAGGGCCGCTAATGAAAAACTGTTTTTT. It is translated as CSVEDGRAANEKLFF.

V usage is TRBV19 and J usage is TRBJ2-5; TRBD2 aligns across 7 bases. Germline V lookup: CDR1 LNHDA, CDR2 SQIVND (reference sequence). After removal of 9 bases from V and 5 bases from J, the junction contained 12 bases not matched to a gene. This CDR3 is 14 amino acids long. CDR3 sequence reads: CASGGLTRWETQYF. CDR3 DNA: TGTGCCAGCGGGGGGTTAACGAGGTGGGAGACCCAGTACTTC.

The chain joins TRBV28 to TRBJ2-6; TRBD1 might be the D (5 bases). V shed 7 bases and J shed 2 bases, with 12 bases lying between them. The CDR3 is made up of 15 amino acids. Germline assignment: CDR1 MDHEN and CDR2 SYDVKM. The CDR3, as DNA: TGTGCCAGCACCATTACAGGAGCTGGGGCCAACGTCCTGACTTTC. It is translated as CASTITGAGANVLTF.

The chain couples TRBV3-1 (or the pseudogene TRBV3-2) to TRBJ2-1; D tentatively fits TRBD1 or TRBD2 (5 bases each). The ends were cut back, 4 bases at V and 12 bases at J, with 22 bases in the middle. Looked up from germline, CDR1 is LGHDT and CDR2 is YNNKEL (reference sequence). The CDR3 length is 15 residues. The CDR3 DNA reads TGTGCCAGCAGCCTCGGACTCTCCACCGGACAAGGGCAGTTCTTC. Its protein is CASSLGLSTGQGQFF.

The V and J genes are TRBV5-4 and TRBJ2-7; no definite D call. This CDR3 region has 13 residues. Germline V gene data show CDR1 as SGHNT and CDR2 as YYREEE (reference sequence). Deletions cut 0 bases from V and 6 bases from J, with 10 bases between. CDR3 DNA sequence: TGTGCCAGCAGCTTGGACTGGGGTAGCGAGCAGTACTTC. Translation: CASSLDWGSEQYF.

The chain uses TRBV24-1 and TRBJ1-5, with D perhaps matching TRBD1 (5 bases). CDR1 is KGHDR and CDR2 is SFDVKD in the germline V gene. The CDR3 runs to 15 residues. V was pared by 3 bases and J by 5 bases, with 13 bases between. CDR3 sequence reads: CATSDQGYEDQPQHF. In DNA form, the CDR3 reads TGTGCCACCAGTGATCAGGGTTATGAGGATCAGCCCCAGCATTTT.

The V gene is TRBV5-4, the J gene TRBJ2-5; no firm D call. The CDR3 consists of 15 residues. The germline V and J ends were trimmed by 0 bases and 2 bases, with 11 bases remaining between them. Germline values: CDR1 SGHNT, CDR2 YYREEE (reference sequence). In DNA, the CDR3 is TGTGCCAGCAGCTTGGCCGAGCTGGGGCAAGAGACCCAGTACTTC. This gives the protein CASSLAELGQETQYF.

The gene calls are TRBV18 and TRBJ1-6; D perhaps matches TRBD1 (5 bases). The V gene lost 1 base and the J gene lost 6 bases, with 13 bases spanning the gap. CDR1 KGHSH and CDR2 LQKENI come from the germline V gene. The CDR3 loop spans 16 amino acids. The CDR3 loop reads CASSPLGVGANSPLHF. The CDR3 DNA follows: TGTGCCAGCTCACCACTTGGGGTTGGGGCTAATTCACCCCTCCACTTT.

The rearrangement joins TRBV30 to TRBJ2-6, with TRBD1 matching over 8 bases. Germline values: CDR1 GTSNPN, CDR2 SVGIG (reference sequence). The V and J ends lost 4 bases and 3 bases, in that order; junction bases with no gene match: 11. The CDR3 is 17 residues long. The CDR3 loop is CAWTKKQGASGANVLTF. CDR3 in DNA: TGTGCCTGGACCAAAAAGCAGGGGGCAAGTGGGGCCAACGTCCTGACTTTC.

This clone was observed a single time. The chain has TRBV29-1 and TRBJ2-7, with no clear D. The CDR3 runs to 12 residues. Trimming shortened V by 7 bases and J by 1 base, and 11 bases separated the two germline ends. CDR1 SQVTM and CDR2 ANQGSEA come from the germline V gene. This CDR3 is CSGSTASYEQYF. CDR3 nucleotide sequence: TGCAGCGGGTCGACGGCATCCTACGAGCAGTACTTC.

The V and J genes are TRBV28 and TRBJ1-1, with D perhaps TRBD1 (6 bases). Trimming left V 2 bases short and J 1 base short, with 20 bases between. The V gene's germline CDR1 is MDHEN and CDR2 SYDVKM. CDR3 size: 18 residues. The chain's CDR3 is CASSLRAPSGQKNTEAFF. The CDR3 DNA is TGTGCCAGCAGTTTAAGGGCCCCTTCGGGACAAAAGAACACTGAAGCTTTCTTT.

CDR3 protein: CASSLVASGEETQYF. CDR3 nucleotides: TGTGCCAGCAGCTTGGTGGCGTCGGGAGAAGAGACCCAGTACTTC. This sequence joins TRBV5-4 and TRBJ2-5; TRBD2 might be the D (6 bases). CDR1 is SGHNT, CDR2 YYREEE, per germline (reference sequence). V lost 0 bases, J lost 3 bases, and 12 bases lay in between. The length of the CDR3 is 15 residues.

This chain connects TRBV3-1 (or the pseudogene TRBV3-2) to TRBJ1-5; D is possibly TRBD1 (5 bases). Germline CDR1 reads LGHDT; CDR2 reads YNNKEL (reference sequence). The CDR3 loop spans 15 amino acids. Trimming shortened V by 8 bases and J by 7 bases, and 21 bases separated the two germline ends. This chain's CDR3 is CASSKGGASGQPQHF. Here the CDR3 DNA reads TGTGCCAGCTCCAAGGGTGGGGCCTCGGGACAGCCCCAGCATTTT.

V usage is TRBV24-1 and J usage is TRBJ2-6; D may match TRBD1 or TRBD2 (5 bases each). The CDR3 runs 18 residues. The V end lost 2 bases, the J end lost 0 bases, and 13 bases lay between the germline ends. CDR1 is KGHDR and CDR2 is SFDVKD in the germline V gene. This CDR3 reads CATSDSRGADSGANVLTF. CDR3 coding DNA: TGTGCCACCAGTGATTCTCGAGGGGCTGACTCTGGGGCCAACGTCCTGACTTTC.

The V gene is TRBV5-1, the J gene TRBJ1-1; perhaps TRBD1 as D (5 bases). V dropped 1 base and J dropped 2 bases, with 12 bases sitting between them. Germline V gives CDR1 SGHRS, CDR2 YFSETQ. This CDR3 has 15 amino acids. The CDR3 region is CASSLQGPLNTEAFF. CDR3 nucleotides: TGCGCCAGCAGCTTGCAGGGTCCGCTCAACACTGAAGCTTTCTTT. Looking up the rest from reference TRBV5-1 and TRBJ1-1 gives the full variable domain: KAGVTQTPRYLIKTRGQQVTLSCSPISGHRSVSWYQQTPGQGLQFLFEYFSETQRNKGNFPGRFSGRQFSNSRSEMNVSTLELGDSALYLCASSLQGPLNTEAFFGQGTRLTVV.

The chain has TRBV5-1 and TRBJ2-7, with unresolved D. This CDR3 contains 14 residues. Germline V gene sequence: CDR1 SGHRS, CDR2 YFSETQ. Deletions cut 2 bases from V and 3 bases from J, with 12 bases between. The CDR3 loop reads CASSFTVSNYEQYF. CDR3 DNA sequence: TGCGCCAGCAGCTTTACAGTCTCAAACTACGAGCAGTACTTC.

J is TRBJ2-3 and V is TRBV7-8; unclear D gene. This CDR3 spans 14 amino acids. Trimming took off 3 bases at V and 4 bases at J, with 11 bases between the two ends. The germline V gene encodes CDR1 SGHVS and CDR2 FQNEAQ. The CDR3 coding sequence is TGTGCCAGCAGCTTTTTTAATAGAGCAGATACGCAGTATTTT. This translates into CASSFFNRADTQYF.

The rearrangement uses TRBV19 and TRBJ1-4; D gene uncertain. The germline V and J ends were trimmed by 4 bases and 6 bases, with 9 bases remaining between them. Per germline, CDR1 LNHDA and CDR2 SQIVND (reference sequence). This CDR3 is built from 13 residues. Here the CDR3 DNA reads TGTGCCAGTAGTAGGGAACGGGATGAAAAACTGTTTTTT. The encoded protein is CASSRERDEKLFF. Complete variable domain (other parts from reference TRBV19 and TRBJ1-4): DGGITQSPKYLFRKEGQNVTLSCEQNLNHDAMYWYRQDPGQGLRLIYYSQIVNDFQKGDIAEGYSVSREKKESFPLTVTSAQKNPTAFYLCASSRERDEKLFFGSGTQLSVL.

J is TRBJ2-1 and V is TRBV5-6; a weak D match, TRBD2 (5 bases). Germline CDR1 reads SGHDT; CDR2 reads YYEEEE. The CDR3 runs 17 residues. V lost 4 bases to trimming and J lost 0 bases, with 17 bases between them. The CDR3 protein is CASSPSYSDSSYNEQFF. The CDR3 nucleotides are TGTGCCAGCAGCCCATCCTATAGCGATAGCTCCTACAATGAGCAGTTCTTC.

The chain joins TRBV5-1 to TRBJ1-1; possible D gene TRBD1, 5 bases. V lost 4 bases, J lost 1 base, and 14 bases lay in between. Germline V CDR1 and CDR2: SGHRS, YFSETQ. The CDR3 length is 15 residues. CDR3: CASSSLGRENTEAFF. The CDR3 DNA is TGCGCCAGCAGCAGCCTGGGACGGGAGAACACTGAAGCTTTCTTT.

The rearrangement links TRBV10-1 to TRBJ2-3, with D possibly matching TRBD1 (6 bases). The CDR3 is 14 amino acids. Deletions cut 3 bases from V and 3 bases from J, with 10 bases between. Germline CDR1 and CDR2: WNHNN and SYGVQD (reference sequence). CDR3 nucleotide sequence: TGCGCCAGCAGTGAACCAGGGGCGACAGATACGCAGTATTTT. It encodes CASSEPGATDTQYF.

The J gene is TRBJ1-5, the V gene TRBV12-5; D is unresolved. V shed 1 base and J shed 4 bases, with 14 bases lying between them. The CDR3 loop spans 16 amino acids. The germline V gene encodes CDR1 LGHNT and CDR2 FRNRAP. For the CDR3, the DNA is TGTGCTAGTGGTTTGGGTGAAAGGACGGCTAATCAGCCCCAGCATTTT. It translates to CASGLGERTANQPQHF.

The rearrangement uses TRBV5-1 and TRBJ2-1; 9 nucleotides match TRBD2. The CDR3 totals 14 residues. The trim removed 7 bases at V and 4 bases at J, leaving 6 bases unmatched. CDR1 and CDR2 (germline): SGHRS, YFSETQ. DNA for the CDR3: TGCGCCAGCGGCGGGACTAGCACTTACAATGAGCAGTTCTTC. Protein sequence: CASGGTSTYNEQFF.

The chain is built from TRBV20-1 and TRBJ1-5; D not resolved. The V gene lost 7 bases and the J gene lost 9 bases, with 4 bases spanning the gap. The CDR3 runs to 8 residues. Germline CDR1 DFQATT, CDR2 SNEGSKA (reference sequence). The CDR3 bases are TGCAGTGTAGGGCCCCAGCATTTT. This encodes CSVGPQHF.

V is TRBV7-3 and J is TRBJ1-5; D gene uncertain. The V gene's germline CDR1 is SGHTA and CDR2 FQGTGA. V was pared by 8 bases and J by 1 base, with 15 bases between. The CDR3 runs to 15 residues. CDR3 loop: CASAGGERSNQPQHF. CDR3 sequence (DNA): TGTGCCAGCGCTGGCGGGGAGAGGAGCAATCAGCCCCAGCATTTT.

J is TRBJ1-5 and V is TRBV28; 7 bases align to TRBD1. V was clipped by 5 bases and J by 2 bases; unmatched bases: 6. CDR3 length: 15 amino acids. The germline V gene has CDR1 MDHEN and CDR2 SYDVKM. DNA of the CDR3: TGTGCCAGCAGTGAGGAGGGGACAGGCAATCAGCCCCAGCATTTT. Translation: CASSEEGTGNQPQHF. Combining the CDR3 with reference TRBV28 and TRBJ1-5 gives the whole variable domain DVKVTQSSRYLVKRTGEKVFLECVQDMDHENMFWYRQDPGLGLRLIYFSYDVKMKEKGDIPEGYSVSREKKERFSLILESASTNQTSMYLCASSEEGTGNQPQHFGDGTRLSIL.

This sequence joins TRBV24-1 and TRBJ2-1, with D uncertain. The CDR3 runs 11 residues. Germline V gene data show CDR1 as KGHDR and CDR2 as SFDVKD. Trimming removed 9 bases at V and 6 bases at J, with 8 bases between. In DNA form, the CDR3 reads TGTGCCACCTCTTTGAGCAATGAGCAGTTCTTC. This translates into CATSLSNEQFF.